This T cell receptor beta chain stems from a study of regulatory T cells in long-lasting Graves disease. Arm-PCR of CDR3 regions and iRepertoire HTBI primers were used to build TCR beta libraries. TCRdb re-called the multiplex PCR reads through MiXCR, storing one row per CDR3 protein. The profile shows hundreds of thousands of distinct CDR3 sequences, roughly 15% of them singletons. This CDR3 region has 15 residues. Germline V CDR1 and CDR2: SEHNR, FQNEAQ (reference sequence). Trimming cost V 5 bases and J 2 bases; bases outside gene matches: 4. This clonotype has a handful of counts. The time point here: newly diagnosed GD, antithyroid drugs for less than 3 months. PBMC-derived RNA was used for the TCR library. These sequences were also reported in another study, on T cells in Graves' hyperthyroidism and ophthalmopathy.

The V call is TRBV7-9, the J call TRBJ2-1; TRBD2 aligns across 9 bases. The clonotype originates from a middle-aged woman with Graves disease. The sequencing here drew on peripheral blood mononuclear cells (PBMCs), taken at new diagnosis, from a patient treated with antithyroid drugs. The CDR3 DNA follows: TGTGCCAGCAGCCGGGCGGGAGGGACCTACAATGAGCAGTTCTTC. Amino acids: CASSRAGGTYNEQFF.